A single sample gave rise to the 15 T cell receptor beta chains below, sequenced in a study of blood T cell repertoires in COVID-19. The method was immunoSEQ multiplex PCR; TCRdb's version includes in-frame clones alone and lacks a portion of them. The sample holds 20,000 to 30,000 clones, over 75% seen once. The sequencing sample was made of peripheral blood. These receptors all stem from an older man in a cohort sampled during active COVID-19.

This clone was seen once. The chain employs TRBV24-1 and TRBJ2-3; 12 positions match TRBD1. Germline-derived CDR1 and CDR2 are KGHDR and SFDVKD. The CDR3 is 16 amino acids. V gave up 4 bases and J gave up 5 bases; unmatched junction bases: 6. CDR3 nucleotide sequence: TGTGCCACCAGTGACGGCGGGACAGGGGGCCAAGATACGCAGTATTTT. This codes for CATSDGGTGGQDTQYF.

The rearrangement joins TRBV12-3 or TRBV12-4 to TRBJ1-2, with TRBD1 as a possible D gene (6 bases). The V and J ends lost 6 bases and 5 bases respectively, with 13 bases between them. The CDR3 consists of 13 residues. CDR3 in amino acids: CASRGQGLYGYTF. In nucleotides, the CDR3 is TGTGCCAGCAGGGGCCAGGGGCTTTATGGCTACACCTTC.

The rearrangement joins TRBV19 to TRBJ2-1; no definite D call. Per the germline V gene, CDR1 is LNHDA and CDR2 is SQIVND (reference sequence). The CDR3 has 13 residues. With 5 bases removed from V and 5 bases from J, the gap between germline ends came to 10 bases. The CDR3 loop is CASSPRVNNEQFF. The CDR3 DNA reads TGTGCCAGTAGTCCCCGCGTAAACAATGAGCAGTTCTTC.

V gene TRBV9 combines with J gene TRBJ2-3; the match to TRBD2 covers 9 bases. This CDR3 region has 15 residues. Germline lookup yields CDR1 SGDLS and CDR2 YYNGEE. Germline trimming cut 3 bases from V and 4 bases from J; bases unmatched to any gene: 6. The CDR3 nucleotides read TGTGCCAGCAGCGGTAGCGGGAGTTTGTCAGATACGCAGTATTTT. Its translation: CASSGSGSLSDTQYF.

This clone occurred a few times. The chain recombines TRBV11-2 with TRBJ2-7; 7 nucleotides match TRBD1. CDR1 is SGHAT, CDR2 FQNNGV, per germline. This CDR3 spans 13 amino acids. V trimming: 1 base; J trimming: 4 bases; junction bases outside the gene matches: 1. CDR3 region: CASSLAQGYEQYF. Written as DNA, the CDR3 is TGTGCCAGCAGCTTAGCACAGGGGTACGAGCAGTACTTC. Full variable domain (outside the CDR3, taken from reference TRBV11-2 and TRBJ2-7): EAGVAQSPRYKIIEKRQSVAFWCNPISGHATLYWYQQILGQGPKLLIQFQNNGVVDDSQLPKDRFSAERLKGVDSTLKIQPAKLEDSAVYLCASSLAQGYEQYFGPGTRLTVT.

The V and J genes are TRBV6-5 and TRBJ1-2; possibly TRBD1 for D (6 bases). There are 14 residues in the CDR3. Germline-derived CDR1 and CDR2 are MNHEY and SVGAGI. The germline V and J ends were trimmed by 4 bases and 2 bases, with 11 bases remaining between them. This CDR3 is CASSSRQANYGYTF. CDR3 coding DNA: TGTGCCAGCAGTTCCCGACAGGCCAACTATGGCTACACCTTC.

This chain links TRBV25-1 with TRBJ1-3, with D perhaps matching TRBD1 (6 bases). The germline V and J ends were trimmed by 6 bases and 7 bases, with 13 bases remaining between them. The germline gives CDR1 MGHDK, CDR2 SYGVNS. The CDR3 extends over 13 amino acids. This chain's CDR3 is CASRPQGYNTIYF. The CDR3 nucleotides read TGTGCCAGCAGGCCCCAGGGGTACAACACCATATATTTT.

V and J are TRBV4-1 and TRBJ2-1; tentative D call: TRBD1 (5 bases). Germline V gene lookup returns CDR1 MGHRA and CDR2 YSYEKL. The CDR3 contains 15 residues. Trimming took 2 bases from V and 8 from J, leaving 16 bases between them. This chain's CDR3 is CASSQLKLQGHEQFF. For the CDR3, the DNA is TGCGCCAGCAGCCAACTGAAGCTCCAGGGTCATGAGCAGTTCTTC.

The gene calls are TRBV19 and TRBJ2-1; 13 nucleotides agree with TRBD2. The germline V gene has CDR1 LNHDA and CDR2 SQIVND (reference sequence). J was trimmed by 6 bases and V by 6 bases; bases with no gene match: 8. This CDR3 contains 16 residues. CDR3 residues: CASRGLAGTGGNEQFF. CDR3 nucleotide sequence: TGTGCCAGTAGGGGACTAGCGGGGACGGGGGGCAATGAGCAGTTCTTC.

The chain employs TRBV6-5 and TRBJ2-3, with 15 bases lining up with TRBD2. This CDR3 has 16 residues. Trimming cost V 0 bases and J 7 bases; bases outside gene matches: 2. CDR1 and CDR2 from the germline V gene are MNHEY and SVGAGI. The CDR3 nucleotides are TGTGCCAGCAGTTACTCCGGGACTAGCGGGAGGTATACGCAGTATTTT. Protein sequence: CASSYSGTSGRYTQYF.

The chain has TRBV11-3 and TRBJ2-3; 8 nucleotides match TRBD2. The CDR3 covers 15 residues. Germline V lookup: CDR1 SGHNT, CDR2 YENEEA. V was pared by 1 base and J by 2 bases, with 2 bases of the junction left unmatched. CDR3 sequence: CASSLGAGVTDTQYF. CDR3 coding DNA: TGTGCCAGCAGCTTAGGAGCGGGAGTCACAGATACGCAGTATTTT.

The gene calls are TRBV3-1 (or the pseudogene TRBV3-2) and TRBJ2-7; 7 nucleotides match TRBD1. V trimming: 4 bases; J trimming: 4 bases; junction bases outside the gene matches: 1. Germline assignment: CDR1 LGHDT and CDR2 YNNKEL (reference sequence). This CDR3 is built from 12 residues. This CDR3 reads CASSPQGYEQYF. The DNA of the CDR3 is TGTGCCAGCAGCCCACAGGGGTACGAGCAGTACTTC.

This chain links TRBV28 with TRBJ2-7, with D tentatively TRBD1 (5 bases). This CDR3 has 13 residues. Germline V gene data show CDR1 as MDHEN and CDR2 as SYDVKM. Trimming left V 4 bases short and J 1 base short, with 8 bases between. As DNA, the CDR3 is TGTGCCAGCAGTTCGGACACATCCTACGAGCAGTACTTC. It codes for CASSSDTSYEQYF.

This chain links TRBV30 with TRBJ2-7; 7 nucleotides align to TRBD2. The CDR3 spans 12 residues. The V gene end was trimmed by 7 bases and the J gene end by 0 bases; junction bases not matched to a gene: 3. CDR1 is GTSNPN, CDR2 SVGIG, per germline (reference sequence). CDR3 sequence reads: CAFRDYSYEQYF. In DNA form, the CDR3 reads TGTGCCTTCCGGGACTACTCCTACGAGCAGTACTTC.

The chain uses TRBV6-6 and TRBJ2-1; D is perhaps TRBD1 (6 bases). The ends were cut back, 4 bases at V and 9 bases at J, with 10 bases in the middle. CDR1 and CDR2 from the germline V gene are MNHNY and SVGAGI (reference sequence). This CDR3 has 12 residues. The CDR3 region is CASSSTGSEQFF. For the CDR3, the DNA is TGTGCCAGCAGTTCCACAGGGAGTGAGCAGTTCTTC.